This T cell receptor beta chain was recovered during a study of T-cell reconstitution after alpha-beta-depleted transplantation in children listed by TCRdb under 2016. General notes on the study: Using TCR repertoire profiling, the study followed T-cell immune reconstitution in a quantitative way in children after TCRalphabeta/CD19-depleted allogeneic hematopoietic cell transplantation.

V is cut by 2 bases and J by 4 bases, and the space between the germline ends is 6 bases. The CDR3 runs 13 residues from the cysteine to the phenylalanine. The retained sequence is limited to the CDR3, 39 bases, with the frame set at the first base. CDR1 and CDR2, looked up from the germline V gene (reference sequence), are LGHDT and YNNKEL. The library was prepared using PCR. Sequencing was performed on an Illumina HiSeq 2500. Molecular barcoding was employed in the preparation of TCR libraries, with unique molecular identifiers being used to normalize TCRbeta repertoire quantification. TCRdb passed the public sequencing reads through fastp at Q25 and MiXCR, retaining productive beta sequences. Entries are consolidated by CDR3 protein sequence, retaining the most common genes and DNA. The sample records tens of thousands of distinct CDR3 sequences, 6% to 8% of which are singletons. Around 2.4% of the sample is held by the ten biggest clonotypes.

On this clonotype: The specificity of this receptor is unknown. Base-call qualities are not available, and no considerably larger clone is one nucleotide away.

The source material was PBMCs from the stem cell graft donor, sampled from the stem cell graft. This chain joins TRBV3-1 to TRBJ1-3, with the D gene uncertain. This receptor was identified in a human donor who donated a stem cell graft to a child with acute lymphoblastic leukemia. Read as DNA, the sequence is TGTGCCAGCAGCCAATCAACCGGAAACACCATATATTTT. The translation is CASSQSTGNTIYF.